The 18 T cell receptor beta chains listed next were all sequenced from one sample in a study of blood T cell repertoires in COVID-19. TCRdb's copy holds only in-frame clones and misses some; the assay was immunoSEQ multiplex PCR. The sample includes fewer than 400,000 clones, approximately 89% seen only once; the top ten take approximately 1.5%. Source material: PBMCs or T cells enriched from blood (not recorded which). The receptors were gathered from a young woman who had recovered from COVID-19.

This clone has a handful of counts. J is TRBJ1-2 and V is TRBV5-4; the match to TRBD1 covers 9 bases. The CDR3 totals 13 residues. Germline V lookup: CDR1 SGHNT, CDR2 YYREEE (reference sequence). V trimming: 7 bases; J trimming: 8 bases; junction bases outside the gene matches: 9. CDR3 bases: TGTGCCAGCCGAGAACAGGGGGCTATCGGCTACACCTTC. As protein: CASREQGAIGYTF.

The V and J genes are TRBV12-3 or TRBV12-4 and TRBJ2-2; D is unclear. The CDR3 totals 12 residues. The V gene lost 5 bases and the J gene lost 4 bases, with 5 bases spanning the gap. The CDR3 DNA is TGTGCCAGCAGTACGAGCACCGGGGAGCTGTTTTTT. It specifies CASSTSTGELFF.

The genes are TRBV30 and TRBJ1-1, with D possibly being TRBD1 (6 bases). Germline V gene data show CDR1 as GTSNPN and CDR2 as SVGIG (reference sequence). The germline V and J ends were trimmed by 5 bases and 4 bases, with 17 bases remaining between them. This CDR3 spans 14 amino acids. CDR3 nucleotide sequence: TGTGCCTGGGATGGGCCAGGGGCAGGCACTGAAGCTTTCTTT. Its protein product is CAWDGPGAGTEAFF.

The chain recombines TRBV5-4 with TRBJ1-2; D is perhaps TRBD1 (5 bases). The germline V and J ends were trimmed by 6 bases and 3 bases, with 18 bases remaining between them. This CDR3 spans 15 amino acids. Germline CDR1 and CDR2: SGHNT and YYREEE (reference sequence). The CDR3: CASTFSGQNYYGYTF. In DNA, the CDR3 is TGTGCCAGCACCTTTTCTGGACAAAATTACTATGGCTACACCTTC.

The chain has TRBV7-2 and TRBJ1-5; TRBD1 might be the D (6 bases). CDR1 and CDR2 from the germline V gene are SGHTA and FQGNSA. The CDR3 spans 16 residues. V gave up 0 bases and J gave up 4 bases, with 13 bases separating them. Here the CDR3 DNA reads TGTGCCAGCAGCTTAGCGGGGGGGCAGGGTAATCAGCCCCAGCATTTT. Its protein product is CASSLAGGQGNQPQHF.

The rearrangement uses TRBV7-9 and TRBJ2-7; TRBD2 matches 7 bases. Germline V gene lookup returns CDR1 SEHNR and CDR2 FQNEAQ (reference sequence). V dropped 5 bases and J dropped 2; count of bases not matched to a gene: 6. This CDR3 is 14 amino acids long. CDR3 residues: CASSSGAAAYEQYF. Here the CDR3 DNA reads TGTGCCAGCAGCAGCGGGGCAGCCGCCTACGAGCAGTACTTC.

This chain's CDR3 is CASRLPGTSLHEQYF. The CDR3 DNA is TGTGCCAGCAGGTTACCCGGGACTAGCCTCCACGAGCAGTACTTC. The chain employs TRBV5-6 and TRBJ2-7; 9 bases are a match to TRBD2. The germline CDR1 and CDR2 sequences are SGHDT and YYEEEE. The CDR3 spans 15 residues. V dropped 5 bases and J dropped 5; count of bases not matched to a gene: 11. Drawing the rest from reference TRBV5-6 and TRBJ2-7, the complete variable domain is DAGVTQSPTHLIKTRGQQVTLRCSPKSGHDTVSWYQQALGQGPQFIFQYYEEEERQRGNFPDRFSGHQFPNYSSELNVNALLLGDSALYLCASRLPGTSLHEQYFGPGTRLTVT.

With regard to this clone: The same CDR3 can be traced to other DNA sequences in this sample. V and J are TRBV12-3 or TRBV12-4 and TRBJ2-5, with 8 bases that match TRBD1. CDR3 length: 13 amino acids. Unmatched junction bases numbered 1, after V lost 5 bases and J lost 2 bases. CDR3 protein: CASSRDRQETQYF. Here the CDR3 DNA reads TGTGCCAGCAGTCGGGACAGGCAAGAGACCCAGTACTTC.

Comment on this clone: Other DNA sequences in this sample translate to the same CDR3. The rearrangement uses TRBV6-5 and TRBJ1-6; 7 bases align to TRBD1. CDR3 length: 13 amino acids. Germline V lookup: CDR1 MNHEY, CDR2 SVGAGI. V trimming: 5 bases; J trimming: 6 bases; junction bases outside the gene matches: 1. The DNA for the CDR3 is TGTGCCAGCAGTAGGGACAGTAATTCACCCCTCCACTTT. Translating gives CASSRDSNSPLHF.

The V call is TRBV12-3 or TRBV12-4, the J call TRBJ1-5; D gene uncertain. Trimming stripped 3 bases from V and 3 bases from J, with 6 bases between. CDR3 size: 13 residues. Written as DNA, the CDR3 is TGTGCCAGCAGTTTTTATCCCAATCAGCCCCAGCATTTT. Encoded protein: CASSFYPNQPQHF.

The chain employs TRBV6-1 and TRBJ2-3; maybe TRBD1 (6 bases). This CDR3 contains 15 residues. Germline V lookup: CDR1 MNHNS, CDR2 SASEGT. Trimming removed 2 bases from V and 2 bases from J, with 11 bases in between. This CDR3 reads CASSEQGWNTDTQYF. The CDR3 bases are TGTGCCAGCAGTGAACAGGGGTGGAACACAGATACGCAGTATTTT.

The J gene is TRBJ1-1, the V gene TRBV2, with 9 bases aligning to TRBD1. V was pared by 5 bases and J by 4 bases, with 20 bases of the junction left unmatched. This CDR3 spans 19 amino acids. Germline V lookup: CDR1 SNHLY, CDR2 FYNNEI. This CDR3 is CASSSPGGQGKGLSTEAFF. In nucleotides, the CDR3 is TGTGCCAGCAGTTCCCCCGGTGGACAGGGGAAGGGTTTAAGCACTGAAGCTTTCTTT.

For this clone: Additional DNA sequences in this sample encode the identical CDR3. V gene TRBV19 combines with J gene TRBJ2-7; 10 bases map to TRBD1. Trimming removed 4 bases from V and 2 bases from J; junction bases left unmatched: 2. CDR1 LNHDA and CDR2 SQIVND come from the germline V gene (reference sequence). The CDR3 sequence is 14 residues long. As DNA, the CDR3 is TGTGCCAGTAGTACCGGGACAGGGGCCTACGAGCAGTACTTC. Its protein product is CASSTGTGAYEQYF.

This chain connects TRBV5-8 to TRBJ2-3; TRBD2 matches at 8 bases. V dropped 4 bases and J dropped 2; count of bases not matched to a gene: 9. Germline assignment: CDR1 SGHTS and CDR2 YDEGEE. CDR3 size: 16 residues. CDR3: CASSPGLAGITDTQYF. CDR3 nucleotide sequence: TGTGCCAGCAGCCCCGGACTAGCAGGTATCACAGATACGCAGTATTTT.

This clone was observed a single time. The gene calls are TRBV7-2 and TRBJ1-2; TRBD1 might be the D (6 bases). The ends were cut back, 5 bases at V and 4 bases at J, with 29 bases in the middle. Germline-derived CDR1 and CDR2 are SGHTA and FQGNSA. This CDR3 region has 19 residues. CDR3 DNA sequence: TGTGCCAGCAGCCTAGGGGGGAGGCTCAGTGTTCCCACCCTCTATGGCTACACCTTC. This codes for CASSLGGRLSVPTLYGYTF.

The chain recombines TRBV3-1 (or the pseudogene TRBV3-2) with TRBJ2-5; D is perhaps TRBD1 (6 bases). This CDR3 is built from 16 residues. The germline gives CDR1 LGHDT, CDR2 YNNKEL (reference sequence). Trimming left V 0 bases short and J 2 bases short, with 13 bases between. The CDR3 DNA sequence: TGTGCCAGCAGCCAAGATTCGGGACATGGACAAGAGACCCAGTACTTC. It codes for CASSQDSGHGQETQYF.

The genes are TRBV28 and TRBJ2-3; D gene unclear. The CDR3 extends over 16 amino acids. Germline loops: CDR1 MDHEN, CDR2 SYDVKM. Written as DNA, the CDR3 is TGTGCGTCACTCCCTAGAGTGGCGGAGAACATAGATACGCAGTATTTT. As protein: CASLPRVAENIDTQYF.

The chain recombines TRBV6-5 with TRBJ2-2, with 7 nucleotides matching TRBD1. Looked up from germline, CDR1 is MNHEY and CDR2 is SVGAGI. The CDR3 runs to 12 residues. The junction had 9 bases not matched to a gene; V was cut back by 11 bases and J by 9 bases. The CDR3 spells CASNTGARELFF. The DNA of the CDR3 is TGTGCCTCAAACACAGGGGCCAGGGAGCTGTTTTTT.